A single T cell receptor beta chain is shown here with its context. This specimen belongs to a study of blood T cell repertoires in COVID-19. Repertoires were generated with immunoSEQ multiplex PCR, while TCRdb's copy carries only in-frame clones and drops some. In the table there are hundreds of thousands of clones, around 87% of which are singletons. V lost 7 bases and J lost 3, with 10 bases in between. This CDR3 has 14 residues. Looked up from germline, CDR1 is LGHNT and CDR2 is FRNRAP. This chain links TRBV12-5 with TRBJ1-6; D gene unclear. Sequenced material: peripheral blood. This receptor was identified in a woman in her thirties or forties with COVID-19, enrolled during active disease. CDR3 sequence (DNA): TGTGCTAGTGTCCGAGCCCACTATAATTCACCCCTCCACTTT. This sequence encodes CASVRAHYNSPLHF.